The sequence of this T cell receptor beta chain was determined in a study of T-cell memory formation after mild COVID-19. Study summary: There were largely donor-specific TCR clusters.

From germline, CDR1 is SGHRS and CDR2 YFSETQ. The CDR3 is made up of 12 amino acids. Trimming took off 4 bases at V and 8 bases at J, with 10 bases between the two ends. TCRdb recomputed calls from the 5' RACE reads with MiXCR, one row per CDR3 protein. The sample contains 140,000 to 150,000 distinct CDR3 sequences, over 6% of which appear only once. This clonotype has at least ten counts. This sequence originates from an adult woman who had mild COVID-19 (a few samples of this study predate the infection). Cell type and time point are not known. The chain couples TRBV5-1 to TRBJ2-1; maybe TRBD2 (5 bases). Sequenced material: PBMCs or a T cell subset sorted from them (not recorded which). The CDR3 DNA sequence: TGCGCCAGCAGCAGCGGACGGGATGAGCAGTTCTTC. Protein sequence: CASSSGRDEQFF.